The present T cell receptor beta chain was sequenced within a study of blood T cell repertoires in COVID-19 (TCRdb year 2020). Describing the broader study: Collaborator samples came from the United States, Italy and Spain and covered acute and convalescent phases of COVID-19. The repertoires were made available in a free public database intended to serve as a resource for research on the immune response to SARS-CoV-2. Samples were obtained from the ongoing ImmuneRACE study (first 160 participants) and from over 1,000 subjects provided by 6 global collaborators. Where HLA class I and class II types were available, the types were taken from metadata supplied by the sample provider, not from assay-based typing. The prospective study material was composed of cDNA or gDNA derived from T cells, B-cell-depleted T cells, or PBMCs. Subjects who had been exposed to COVID-19, were actively infected with it, or had recovered from it provided the deeply sampled blood TCRbeta repertoires that made up the dataset. A de-identified subject ID, COVID-19 status, age in years and sex were almost always included in the sample metadata. Results the study describes overall, beyond this receptor: Clinical and demographic metadata were provided uncurated, with the amount varying by source and participant.

In the prospective study, participants were 18 to 89 years old, resided in 24 geographic areas of the United States, and were enrolled through a virtual design. In the prospective study, cohorts were assigned on the basis of participant-reported clinical history obtained from a screening survey and a study questionnaire. Mobile phlebotomists in the prospective study collected whole blood, serum and a nasopharyngeal or oropharyngeal swab from every participant. Additional blood draws and questionnaires over a roughly two-month period could optionally be provided by prospective study participants. Before DNA extraction, prospective study blood samples were shipped either frozen or at room temperature. The immunoSEQ Assay, a bias-controlled multiplex PCR, was used to amplify TCRbeta CDR3 regions from genomic DNA. The original methods were these. Nucleated cell counts per sample were estimated from amplification of reference gene primers within the assay. To quantify the absolute abundance of each unique TCRbeta CDR3 rearrangement, sequence reads were collapsed and filtered. Productive Simpson clonality was computed per sample as the square root of Simpson's diversity index over productive rearrangements. TCRdb took this table from immuneACCESS and kept in-frame rearrangements with V and J called. Such tables lack part of the clones; where checked against another copy, unresolved V genes explain under half of the gap, and the rest is unexplained. V, J and clone size derive from that table, while D and trimming were established from the DNA sequence. In all, the sample holds under 500,000 clones, and around 90% of those were seen once. The ten largest clones add up to roughly 1.9% of the sample.

Including the terminal cysteine and phenylalanine, the CDR3 comprises 14 residues. Only the CDR3 part of the read is kept: 42 bases, read in frame from the first base. V lost 2 bases and J lost 4 bases; the stretch between them is 11 bases long. Per the germline V gene, SGHTA is the CDR1 and FQGNSA is the CDR2. As regards this clone: Its binding antigen is unknown. It has no much larger one-base neighbor in the sample; base qualities were not kept.

The chain employs TRBV7-2 and TRBJ1-1; possibly the D gene is TRBD1, per 6 matching bases. The TCR sequence derives from a woman younger than 30 with acute COVID-19. Sequences were obtained from PBMCs or T cells enriched from blood (not recorded which). CDR3 sequence: CASSLRQGSTEAFF. The nucleotide sequence reads TGTGCCAGCAGCTTACGTCAGGGGTCCACTGAAGCTTTCTTT.